Sequencing of this T cell receptor beta chain was carried out in a study of regulatory T cells in long-lasting Graves disease. Looking at the study overall: A definition of persistent Graves' disease required over 5 years of antithyroid drugs plus positive TSH receptor antibodies. Study results and limitations: Only a small sample size was used, which may have cut accuracy. Investigators studied peripheral blood only, not thyroid tissue. Comparison showed that persistent patients shared more public clonotypes (fewer than 3,000) than new patients (966).

This clonotype has a count of ten or more. The antigen remains unidentified. V lost 5 bases and J 6 bases, leaving 20 bases between the germline ends. The length of the CDR3 is 16 residues. The germline gives CDR1 MDHEN, CDR2 SYDVKM. Described time point: persistent/refractory GD, antithyroid drugs over 5 years with positive TRAb. Extracted RNA from PBMCs served as the source of the TCR library. TCR beta libraries were built with iRepertoire HTBI primers and Arm-PCR of CDR3 regions. TCRdb re-called the multiplex PCR reads through MiXCR, storing one row per CDR3 protein. The repertoire holds about 470,000 distinct CDR3 sequences, with less than 25% as singletons.

Sample: peripheral blood mononuclear cells (PBMCs), taken when the disease was refractory, from a patient treated with antithyroid drugs. The chain links TRBV28 to TRBJ1-5; maybe TRBD1 (5 bases). The clonotype was recovered from a female donor with Graves disease. The CDR3 DNA follows: TGTGCCAGCAGTCCTAAGGTGGGGGTTTTGAGTCAGCCCCAGCATTTT. Its protein product is CASSPKVGVLSQPQHF.